This T cell receptor beta chain appears in the sequencing data of a study of CD8 T cells in ankylosing spondylitis (dated by TCRdb to 2016 to 2017). A note on the overall study: The study profiled T cell receptor beta repertoires in healthy donors and ankylosing spondylitis patients to find disease-linked TCR variants. Peripheral blood was sampled, and synovial fluid was also collected from ankylosing spondylitis patients. In total, the full study cohort was made up of 110 or so healthy donors and some 26 ankylosing spondylitis patients.

The V end loses 7 bases and the J end loses 2 bases, and a stretch of 12 bases separates them. CDR3 length: 12 amino acids, cysteine to phenylalanine. The kept DNA is CDR3 alone, 36 bases in frame from the first base. From the germline V gene (reference sequence), CDR1 is DFQATT and CDR2 is SNEGSKA. Sequencer: Illumina HiSeq 2500. Quantitative 5'-RACE with molecular barcodes was the method used to prepare the TCR beta libraries. As for the authors' bioinformatics: Disease-linked TCR variants were identified with a new computational method built on a probabilistic model of VDJ rearrangement. TCRdb passed the public sequencing reads through fastp at Q25 and MiXCR, retaining productive beta sequences. Rows with a matching CDR3 protein are joined into one entry that keeps the most common DNA and genes. These V and J calls derive from TCRdb rather than the authors' analysis. Present in this sample are 400,000 or so distinct CDR3 sequences, roughly 26% of which were seen just once. 0.89% of the sample belongs to the ten largest clones.

Turning to this clonotype: It has no known antigen specificity. No much larger clonotype is one base removed from it; base qualities were not supplied.

On the study overall, not on this receptor specifically: Significant enrichment of the disease-linked clones was reported in matched synovial fluid samples from ankylosing spondylitis patients. Some motif variants had previously been reported in the synovial fluid and blood of reactive arthritis patients, which suggests shared mechanisms of disease initiation. In peripheral blood, the disease-linked clones were found at relatively low frequencies and had a CD8+ phenotype. A TCR beta motif of fewer than 10 highly homologous amino acid variants appeared characteristic of blood from ankylosing spondylitis patients.

The chain is encoded by TRBV20-1 joined to TRBJ2-7; too little of a D gene remains to name it. The receptor's source is a male donor with ankylosing spondylitis. The source material was blood, either unsorted or a sorted T cell fraction (not recorded which). CDR3 sequence: CSVQSGPYEQYF. The nucleotide sequence is given as TGCAGTGTACAGTCCGGGCCCTACGAGCAGTACTTC.